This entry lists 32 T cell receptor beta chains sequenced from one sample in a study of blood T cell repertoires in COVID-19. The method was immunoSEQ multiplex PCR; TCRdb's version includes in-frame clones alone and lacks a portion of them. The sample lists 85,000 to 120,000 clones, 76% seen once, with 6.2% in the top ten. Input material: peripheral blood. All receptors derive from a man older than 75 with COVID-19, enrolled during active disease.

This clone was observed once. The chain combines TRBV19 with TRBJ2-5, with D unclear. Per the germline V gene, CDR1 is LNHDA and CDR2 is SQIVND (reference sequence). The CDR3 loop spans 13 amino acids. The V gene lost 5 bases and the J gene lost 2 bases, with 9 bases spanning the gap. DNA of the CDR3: TGTGCCAGTAGTCCAGGAATGCAAGAGACCCAGTACTTC. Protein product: CASSPGMQETQYF.

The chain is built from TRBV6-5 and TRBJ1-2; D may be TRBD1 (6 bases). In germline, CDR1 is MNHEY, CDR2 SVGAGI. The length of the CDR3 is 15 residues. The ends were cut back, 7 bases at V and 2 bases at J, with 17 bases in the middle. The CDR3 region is CASNKGDTNNYGYTF. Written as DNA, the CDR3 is TGTGCCAGCAATAAAGGGGACACTAACAACTATGGCTACACCTTC.

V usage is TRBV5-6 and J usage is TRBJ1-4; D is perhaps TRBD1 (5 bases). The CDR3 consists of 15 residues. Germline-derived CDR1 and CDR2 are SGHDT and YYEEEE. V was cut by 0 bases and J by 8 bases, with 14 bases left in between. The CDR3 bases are TGTGCCAGCAGCTTGGCCCAGGGTCTGGGAGAAAAACTGTTTTTT. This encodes CASSLAQGLGEKLFF.

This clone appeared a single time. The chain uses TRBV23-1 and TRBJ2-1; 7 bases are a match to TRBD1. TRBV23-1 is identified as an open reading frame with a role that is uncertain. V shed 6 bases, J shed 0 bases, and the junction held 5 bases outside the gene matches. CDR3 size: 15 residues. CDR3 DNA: TGCGCCAGCAGACCAGGGACAGACTCCTACAATGAGCAGTTCTTC. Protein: CASRPGTDSYNEQFF.

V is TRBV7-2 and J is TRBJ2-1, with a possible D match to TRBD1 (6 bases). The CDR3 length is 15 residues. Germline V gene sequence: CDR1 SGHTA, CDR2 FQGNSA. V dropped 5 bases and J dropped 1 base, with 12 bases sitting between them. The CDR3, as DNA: TGTGCCAGCAGCCCCGGGACAAATTCCTACAATGAGCAGTTCTTC. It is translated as CASSPGTNSYNEQFF.

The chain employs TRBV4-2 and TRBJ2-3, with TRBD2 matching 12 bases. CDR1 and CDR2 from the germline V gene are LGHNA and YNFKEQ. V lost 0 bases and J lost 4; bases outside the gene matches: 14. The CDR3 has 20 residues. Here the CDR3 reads CASSQDYRLAGGPLADTQYF. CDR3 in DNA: TGTGCCAGCAGCCAAGATTACCGGCTAGCGGGAGGGCCGCTGGCAGATACGCAGTATTTT.

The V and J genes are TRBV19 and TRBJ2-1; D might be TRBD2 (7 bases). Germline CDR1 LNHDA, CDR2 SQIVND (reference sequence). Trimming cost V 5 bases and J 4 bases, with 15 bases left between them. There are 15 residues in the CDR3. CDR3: CASSRTRGGYNEQFF. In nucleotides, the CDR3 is TGTGCCAGTAGTCGGACGAGGGGGGGATACAATGAGCAGTTCTTC.

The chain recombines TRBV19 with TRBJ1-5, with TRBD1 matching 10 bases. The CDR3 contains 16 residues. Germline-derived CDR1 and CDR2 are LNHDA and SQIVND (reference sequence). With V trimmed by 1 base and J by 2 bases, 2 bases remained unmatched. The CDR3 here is CASSIVGQGGNQPQHF. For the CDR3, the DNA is TGTGCCAGTAGTATAGTAGGACAGGGGGGCAATCAGCCCCAGCATTTT.

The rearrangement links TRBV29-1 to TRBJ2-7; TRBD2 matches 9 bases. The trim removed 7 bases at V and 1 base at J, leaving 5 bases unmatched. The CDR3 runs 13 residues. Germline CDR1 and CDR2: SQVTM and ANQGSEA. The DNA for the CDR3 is TGCAGCGCCGGACTAGCGTCTTCCTACGAGCAGTACTTC. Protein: CSAGLASSYEQYF.

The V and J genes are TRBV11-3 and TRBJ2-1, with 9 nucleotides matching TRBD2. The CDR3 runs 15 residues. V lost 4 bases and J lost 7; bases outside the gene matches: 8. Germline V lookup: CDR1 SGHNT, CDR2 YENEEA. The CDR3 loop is CASSSLAGTVNEQFF. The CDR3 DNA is TGTGCCAGCAGCTCACTAGCGGGTACAGTTAATGAGCAGTTCTTC.

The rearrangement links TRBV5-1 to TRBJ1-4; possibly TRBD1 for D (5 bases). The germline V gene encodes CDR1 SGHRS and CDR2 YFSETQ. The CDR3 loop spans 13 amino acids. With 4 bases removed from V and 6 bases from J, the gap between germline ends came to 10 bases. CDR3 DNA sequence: TGCGCCAGCAGCCGAACAGGAGATGAAAAACTGTTTTTT. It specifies CASSRTGDEKLFF.

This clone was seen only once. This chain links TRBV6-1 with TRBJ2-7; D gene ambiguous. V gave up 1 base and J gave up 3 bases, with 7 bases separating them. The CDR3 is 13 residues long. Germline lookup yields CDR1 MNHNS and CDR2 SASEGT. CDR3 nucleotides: TGTGCCAGCAGTGAAGGGCCAGACTACGAGCAGTACTTC. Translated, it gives CASSEGPDYEQYF.

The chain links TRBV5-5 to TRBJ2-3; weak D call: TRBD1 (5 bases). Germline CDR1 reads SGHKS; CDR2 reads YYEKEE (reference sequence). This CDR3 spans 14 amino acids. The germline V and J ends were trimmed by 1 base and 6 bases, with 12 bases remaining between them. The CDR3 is CASSLFSGLDTQYF. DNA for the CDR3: TGTGCCAGCAGCTTGTTTTCAGGGCTCGATACGCAGTATTTT. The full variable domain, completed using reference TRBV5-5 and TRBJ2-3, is DAGVTQSPTHLIKTRGQQVTLRCSPISGHKSVSWYQQVLGQGPQFIFQYYEKEERGRGNFPDRFSARQFPNYSSELNVNALLLGDSALYLCASSLFSGLDTQYFGPGTRLTVL.

This CDR3 reads CASARGSGETDTQYF. Written as DNA, the CDR3 is TGTGCCAGTGCTAGGGGGAGCGGAGAGACAGATACGCAGTATTTT. This sequence joins TRBV7-9 and TRBJ2-3, with a possible D match to TRBD1 (6 bases). Between the trimmed V and J ends, which lost 9 bases and 3 bases, there was a span of 19 bases. CDR3 length equals 15 residues. Germline V gene sequence: CDR1 SEHNR, CDR2 FQNEAQ (reference sequence).

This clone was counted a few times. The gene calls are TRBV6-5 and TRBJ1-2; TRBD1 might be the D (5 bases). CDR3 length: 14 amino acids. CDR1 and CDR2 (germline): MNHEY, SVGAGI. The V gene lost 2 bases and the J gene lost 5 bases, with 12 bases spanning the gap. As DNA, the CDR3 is TGTGCCAGCAGTTACGACAGCTCCTATTATGGCTACACCTTC. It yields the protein CASSYDSSYYGYTF.

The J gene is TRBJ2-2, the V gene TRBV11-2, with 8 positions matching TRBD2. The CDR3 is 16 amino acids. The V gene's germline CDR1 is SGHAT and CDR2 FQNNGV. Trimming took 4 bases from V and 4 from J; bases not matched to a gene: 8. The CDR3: CASSSPGLVGTGELFF. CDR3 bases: TGTGCCAGCAGCTCTCCGGGACTAGTTGGCACCGGGGAGCTGTTTTTT.

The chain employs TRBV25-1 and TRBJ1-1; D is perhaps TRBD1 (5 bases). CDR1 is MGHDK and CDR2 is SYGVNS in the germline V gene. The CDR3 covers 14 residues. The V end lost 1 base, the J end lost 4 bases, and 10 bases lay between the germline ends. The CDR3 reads CASSEWAGPTEAFF. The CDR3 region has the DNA TGTGCCAGCAGTGAATGGGCGGGGCCCACTGAAGCTTTCTTT.

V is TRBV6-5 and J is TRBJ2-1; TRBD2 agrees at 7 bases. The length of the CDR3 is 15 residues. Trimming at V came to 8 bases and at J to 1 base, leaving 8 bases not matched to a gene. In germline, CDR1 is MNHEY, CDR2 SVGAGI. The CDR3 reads CASRGERGSYNEQFF. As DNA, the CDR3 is TGTGCCAGCCGGGGGGAACGGGGATCCTACAATGAGCAGTTCTTC.

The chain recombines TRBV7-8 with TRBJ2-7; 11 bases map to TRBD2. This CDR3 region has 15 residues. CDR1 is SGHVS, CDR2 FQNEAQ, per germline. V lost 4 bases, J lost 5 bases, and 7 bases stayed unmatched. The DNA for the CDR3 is TGTGCCAGCAGCTCAATAGCGGGAGGGCCGAACGAGCAGTACTTC. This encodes CASSSIAGGPNEQYF.

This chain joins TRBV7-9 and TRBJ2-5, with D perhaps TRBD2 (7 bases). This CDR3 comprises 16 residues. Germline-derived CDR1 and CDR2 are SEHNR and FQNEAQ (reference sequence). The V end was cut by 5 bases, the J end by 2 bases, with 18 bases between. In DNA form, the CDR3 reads TGTGCCAGCAGCGGGGGAGGACAGCGGGGTCAAGAGACCCAGTACTTC. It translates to CASSGGGQRGQETQYF.

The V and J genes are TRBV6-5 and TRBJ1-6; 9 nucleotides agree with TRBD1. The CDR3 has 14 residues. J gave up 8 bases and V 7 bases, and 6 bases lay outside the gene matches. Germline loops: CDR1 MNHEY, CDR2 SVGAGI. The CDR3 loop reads CASTRTGEHSPLHF. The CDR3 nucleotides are TGTGCCAGCACCCGGACAGGGGAGCATTCACCCCTCCACTTT.

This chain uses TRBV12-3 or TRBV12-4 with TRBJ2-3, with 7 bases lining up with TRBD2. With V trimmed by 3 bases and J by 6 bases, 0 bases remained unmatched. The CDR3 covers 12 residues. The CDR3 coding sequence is TGTGCCAGCAGTTTCGGGAGGGATACGCAGTATTTT. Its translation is CASSFGRDTQYF.

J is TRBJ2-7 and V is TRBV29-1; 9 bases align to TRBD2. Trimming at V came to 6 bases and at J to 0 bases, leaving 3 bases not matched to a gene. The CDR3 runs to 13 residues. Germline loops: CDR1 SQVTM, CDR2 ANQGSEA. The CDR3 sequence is CSVLAGSSYEQYF. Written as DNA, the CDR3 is TGCAGCGTCCTAGCGGGGAGCTCCTACGAGCAGTACTTC.

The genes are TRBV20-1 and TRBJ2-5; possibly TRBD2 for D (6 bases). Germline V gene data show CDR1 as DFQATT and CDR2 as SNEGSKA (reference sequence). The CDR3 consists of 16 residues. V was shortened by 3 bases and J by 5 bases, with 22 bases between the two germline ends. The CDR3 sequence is CSASLPAGLARETQYF. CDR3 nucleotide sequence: TGCAGTGCTAGTCTACCCGCGGGACTTGCTAGGGAGACCCAGTACTTC.

For the CDR3, the DNA is TGTGCCAGCAGCTCGGCGACAGGGGGTTCCTACGAGCAGTACTTC. It yields the protein CASSSATGGSYEQYF. This chain joins TRBV5-4 and TRBJ2-7, with TRBD1 matching 9 bases. CDR1 is SGHNT, CDR2 YYREEE, per germline (reference sequence). J was trimmed by 1 base and V by 3 bases; bases with no gene match: 5. The CDR3 runs to 15 residues.

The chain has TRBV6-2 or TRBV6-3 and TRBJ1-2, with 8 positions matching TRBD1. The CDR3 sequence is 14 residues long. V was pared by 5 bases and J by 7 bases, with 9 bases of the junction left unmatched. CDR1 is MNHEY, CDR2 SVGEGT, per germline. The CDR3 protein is CASSARGTGSGYTF. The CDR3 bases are TGTGCCAGCAGTGCCCGAGGGACAGGTTCTGGCTACACCTTC.

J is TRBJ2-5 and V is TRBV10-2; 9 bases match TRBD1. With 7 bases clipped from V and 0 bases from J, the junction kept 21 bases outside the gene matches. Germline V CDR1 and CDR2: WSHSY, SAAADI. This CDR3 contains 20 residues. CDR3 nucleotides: TGCGCCAGCAAGCCCGTCACAGGGGGCAGTAGCGGGTACTACCAAGAGACCCAGTACTTC. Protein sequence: CASKPVTGGSSGYYQETQYF.

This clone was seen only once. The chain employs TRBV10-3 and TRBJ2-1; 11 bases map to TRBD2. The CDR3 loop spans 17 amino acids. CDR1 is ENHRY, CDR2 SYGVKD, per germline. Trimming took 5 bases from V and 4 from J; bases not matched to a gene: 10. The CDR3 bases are TGTGCCATCAGTACCCCCGAACTAGCGGGAGTGTACAATGAGCAGTTCTTC. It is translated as CAISTPELAGVYNEQFF.

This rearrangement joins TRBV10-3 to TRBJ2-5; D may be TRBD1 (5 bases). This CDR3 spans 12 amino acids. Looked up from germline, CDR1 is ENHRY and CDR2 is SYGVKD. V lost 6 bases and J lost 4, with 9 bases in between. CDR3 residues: CAISDSSETQYF. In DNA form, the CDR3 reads TGTGCCATCAGCGACAGTTCAGAGACCCAGTACTTC.

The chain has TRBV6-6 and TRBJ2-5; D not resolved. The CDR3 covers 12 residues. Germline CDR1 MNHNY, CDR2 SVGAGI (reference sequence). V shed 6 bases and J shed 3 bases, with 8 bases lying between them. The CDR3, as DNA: TGTGCCAGCAGCCTAGTAGAAGAGACCCAGTACTTC. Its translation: CASSLVEETQYF.

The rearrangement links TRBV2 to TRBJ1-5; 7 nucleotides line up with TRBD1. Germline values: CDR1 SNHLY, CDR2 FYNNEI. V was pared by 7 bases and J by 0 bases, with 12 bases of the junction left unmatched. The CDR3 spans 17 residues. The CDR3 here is CASNSYGTALSNQPQHF. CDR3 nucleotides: TGTGCCAGCAATTCTTATGGGACAGCCCTTAGCAATCAGCCCCAGCATTTT.

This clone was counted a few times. The CDR3 loop reads CASSPLTYGYTF. DNA for the CDR3: TGTGCCAGCAGCCCTTTAACTTATGGCTACACCTTC. V and J are TRBV7-9 and TRBJ1-2, with D uncertain. V dropped 5 bases and J dropped 5 bases, with 9 bases sitting between them. This CDR3 is built from 12 residues. From germline, CDR1 is SEHNR and CDR2 FQNEAQ (reference sequence).